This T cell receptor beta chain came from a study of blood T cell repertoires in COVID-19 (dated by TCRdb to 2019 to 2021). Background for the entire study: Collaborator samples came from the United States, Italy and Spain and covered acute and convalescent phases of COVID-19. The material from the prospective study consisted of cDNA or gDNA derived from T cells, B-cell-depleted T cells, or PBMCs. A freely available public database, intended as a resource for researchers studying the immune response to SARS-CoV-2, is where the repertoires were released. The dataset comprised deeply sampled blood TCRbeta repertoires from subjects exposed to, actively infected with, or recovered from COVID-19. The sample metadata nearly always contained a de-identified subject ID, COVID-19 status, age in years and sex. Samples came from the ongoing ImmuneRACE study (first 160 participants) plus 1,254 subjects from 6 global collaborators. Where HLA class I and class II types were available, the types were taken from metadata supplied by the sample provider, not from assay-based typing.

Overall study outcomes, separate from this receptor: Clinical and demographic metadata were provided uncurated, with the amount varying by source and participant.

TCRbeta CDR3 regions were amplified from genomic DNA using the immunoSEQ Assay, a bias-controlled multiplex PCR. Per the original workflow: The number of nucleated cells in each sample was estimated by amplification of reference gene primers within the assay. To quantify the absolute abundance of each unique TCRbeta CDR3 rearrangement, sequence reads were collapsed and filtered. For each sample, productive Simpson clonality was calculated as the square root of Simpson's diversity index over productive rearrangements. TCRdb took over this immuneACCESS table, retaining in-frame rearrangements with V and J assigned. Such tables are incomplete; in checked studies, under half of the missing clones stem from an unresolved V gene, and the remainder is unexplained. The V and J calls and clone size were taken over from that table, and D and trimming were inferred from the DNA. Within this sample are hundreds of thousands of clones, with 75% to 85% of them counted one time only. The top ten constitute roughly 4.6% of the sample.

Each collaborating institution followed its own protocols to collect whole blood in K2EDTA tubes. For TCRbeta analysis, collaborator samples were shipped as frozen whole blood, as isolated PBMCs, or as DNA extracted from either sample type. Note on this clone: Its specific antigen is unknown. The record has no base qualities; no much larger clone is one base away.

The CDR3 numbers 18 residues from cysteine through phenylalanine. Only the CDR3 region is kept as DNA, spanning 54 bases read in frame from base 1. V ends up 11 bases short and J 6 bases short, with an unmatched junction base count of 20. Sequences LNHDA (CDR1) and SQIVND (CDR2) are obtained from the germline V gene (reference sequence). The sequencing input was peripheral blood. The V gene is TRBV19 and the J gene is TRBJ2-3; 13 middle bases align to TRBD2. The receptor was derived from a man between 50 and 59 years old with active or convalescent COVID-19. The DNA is TGTGCCTTCAACAGGACTAGCGGGAGTGGAGCGAATTGTGATACGCAGTATTTT. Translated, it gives CAFNRTSGSGANCDTQYF. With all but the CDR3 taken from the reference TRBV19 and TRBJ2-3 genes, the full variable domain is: DGGITQSPKYLFRKEGQNVTLSCEQNLNHDAMYWYRQDPGQGLRLIYYSQIVNDFQKGDIAEGYSVSREKKESFPLTVTSAQKNPTAFYLCAFNRTSGSGANCDTQYFGPGTRLTVL.